One and the same sample provided the 4 T cell receptor beta chains below, sequenced in a study of cytomegalovirus exposure and HLA in healthy donors. The PCR ran on 60 Vbeta and 13 Jbeta primers. Profiling relied on immunoSEQ multiplex PCR, and the TCRdb table lists in-frame clones only, not all of them. The table has approximately 190,000 clones, about 85% seen once. Sequencing was carried out using PBMCs. These receptors originate from a boy under 10 years old in good health and CMV-seronegative.

In regard to this clone: Mismatch with germline at one junction end may stem from a read error. The V and J genes are TRBV7-9 and TRBJ2-3; D is unclear. The CDR3 runs to 12 residues. CDR1 is SEHNR and CDR2 is FQNEAQ in the germline V gene (reference sequence). The DNA of the CDR3 is TGTTCCAGCAGCTCTACGGTAAATACGCAGTATTTT. It yields the protein CSSSSTVNTQYF.

The CDR3 DNA reads TGTGCCAGCAAGGGAGGACTAGCGGGAGGGATTAACACCGGGGAGCTGTTTTTT. This encodes CASKGGLAGGINTGELFF. The J gene is TRBJ2-2, the V gene TRBV7-9, with 15 bases that match TRBD2. This CDR3 spans 18 amino acids. Looked up from germline, CDR1 is SEHNR and CDR2 is FQNEAQ (reference sequence). J gave up 2 bases and V 7 bases, and 8 bases lay outside the gene matches.

Only a few counts were recorded for this clone. This chain joins TRBV13 and TRBJ2-7; 9 nucleotides align to TRBD2. The CDR3 loop spans 16 amino acids. Trimming removed 2 bases from V and 5 bases from J; junction bases left unmatched: 10. Per the germline V gene, CDR1 is PRHDT and CDR2 is FYEKMQ (reference sequence). For the CDR3, the DNA is TGTGCCAGCAGCTTAATGCGGGGGGGCCAGGTGAACGAGCAGTACTTC. This gives the protein CASSLMRGGQVNEQYF. Full variable domain (missing parts from reference TRBV13 and TRBJ2-7): AAGVIQSPRHLIKEKRETATLKCYPIPRHDTVYWYQQGPGQDPQFLISFYEKMQSDKGSIPDRFSAQQFSDYHSELNMSSLELGDSALYFCASSLMRGGQVNEQYFGPGTRLTVT.

This clone was picked up one time. The rearrangement uses TRBV6-1 and TRBJ1-1; 7 nucleotides agree with TRBD1. The germline CDR1 and CDR2 sequences are MNHNS and SASEGT. With V trimmed by 3 bases and J by 4 bases, 11 bases remained unmatched. This CDR3 contains 16 residues. The CDR3 is CASSDSDQGGSTEAFF. The CDR3, as DNA: TGTGCCAGCAGTGATTCGGATCAGGGGGGAAGCACTGAAGCTTTCTTT.